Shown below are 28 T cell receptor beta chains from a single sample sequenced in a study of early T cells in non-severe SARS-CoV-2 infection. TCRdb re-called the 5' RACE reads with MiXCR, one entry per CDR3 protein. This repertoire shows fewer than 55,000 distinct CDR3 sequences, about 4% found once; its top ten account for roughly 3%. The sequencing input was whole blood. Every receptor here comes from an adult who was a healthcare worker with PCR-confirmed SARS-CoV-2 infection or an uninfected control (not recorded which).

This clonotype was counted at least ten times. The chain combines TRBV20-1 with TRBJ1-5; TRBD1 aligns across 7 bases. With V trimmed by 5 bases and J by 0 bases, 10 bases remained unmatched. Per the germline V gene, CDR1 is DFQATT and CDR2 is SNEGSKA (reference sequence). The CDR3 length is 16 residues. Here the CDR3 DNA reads TGCAGTGCTCGACCCCGGGACAGAATTAGCAATCAGCCCCAGCATTTT. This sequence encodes CSARPRDRISNQPQHF.

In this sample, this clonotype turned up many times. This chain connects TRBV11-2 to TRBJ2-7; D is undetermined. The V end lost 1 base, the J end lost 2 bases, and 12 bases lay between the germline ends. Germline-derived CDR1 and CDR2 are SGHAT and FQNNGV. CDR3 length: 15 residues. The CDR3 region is CASSLAPGTPYEQYF. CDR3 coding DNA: TGTGCCAGCAGCTTAGCCCCGGGCACCCCCTACGAGCAGTACTTC. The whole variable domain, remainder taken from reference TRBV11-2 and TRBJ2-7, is EAGVAQSPRYKIIEKRQSVAFWCNPISGHATLYWYQQILGQGPKLLIQFQNNGVVDDSQLPKDRFSAERLKGVDSTLKIQPAKLEDSAVYLCASSLAPGTPYEQYFGPGTRLTVT.

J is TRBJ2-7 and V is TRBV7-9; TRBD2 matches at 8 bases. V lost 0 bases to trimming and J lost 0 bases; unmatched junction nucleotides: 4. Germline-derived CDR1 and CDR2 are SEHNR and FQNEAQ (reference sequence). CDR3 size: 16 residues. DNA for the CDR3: TGTGCCAGCAGCTTAGCCTCGAGCGGGAGCTCCTACGAGCAGTACTTC. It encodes CASSLASSGSSYEQYF.

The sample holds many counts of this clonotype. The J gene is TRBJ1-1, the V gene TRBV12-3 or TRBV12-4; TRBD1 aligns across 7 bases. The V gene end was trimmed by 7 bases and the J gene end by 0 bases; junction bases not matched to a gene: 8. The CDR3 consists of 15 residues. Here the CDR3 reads CASTPWDRLNTEAFF. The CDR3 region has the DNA TGTGCCAGCACCCCCTGGGACAGACTGAACACTGAAGCTTTCTTT.

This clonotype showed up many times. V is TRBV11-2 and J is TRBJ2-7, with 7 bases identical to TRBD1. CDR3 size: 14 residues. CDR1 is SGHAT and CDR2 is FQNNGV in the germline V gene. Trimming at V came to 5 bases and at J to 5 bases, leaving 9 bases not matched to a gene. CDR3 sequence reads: CASSPATGDHEQYF. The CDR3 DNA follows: TGTGCCAGCAGCCCAGCAACAGGGGACCACGAGCAGTACTTC.

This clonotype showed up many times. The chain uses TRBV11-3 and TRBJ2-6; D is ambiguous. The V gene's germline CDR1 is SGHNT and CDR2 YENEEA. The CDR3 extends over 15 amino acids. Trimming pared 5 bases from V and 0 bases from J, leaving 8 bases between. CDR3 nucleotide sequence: TGTGCCAGCAGCAGAGGAAGCTCTGGGGCCAACGTCCTGACTTTC. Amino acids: CASSRGSSGANVLTF.

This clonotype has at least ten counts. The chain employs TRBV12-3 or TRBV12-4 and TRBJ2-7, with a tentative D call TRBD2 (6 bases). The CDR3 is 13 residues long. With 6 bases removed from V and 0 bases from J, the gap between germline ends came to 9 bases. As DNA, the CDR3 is TGTGCCAGCAGGGGGGGTACCTCCTACGAGCAGTACTTC. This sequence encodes CASRGGTSYEQYF.

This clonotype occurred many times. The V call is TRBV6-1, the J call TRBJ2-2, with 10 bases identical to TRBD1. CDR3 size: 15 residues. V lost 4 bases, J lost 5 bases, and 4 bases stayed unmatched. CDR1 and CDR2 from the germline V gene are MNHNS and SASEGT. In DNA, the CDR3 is TGTGCCAGCAGTGTATGGACAGGGGGGACCGGGGAGCTGTTTTTT. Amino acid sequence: CASSVWTGGTGELFF.

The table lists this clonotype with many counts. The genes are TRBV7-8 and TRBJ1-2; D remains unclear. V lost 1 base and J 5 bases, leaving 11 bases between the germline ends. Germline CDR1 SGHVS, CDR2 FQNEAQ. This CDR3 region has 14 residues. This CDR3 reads CASSLDYQKYGYTF. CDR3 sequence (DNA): TGTGCCAGCAGCTTAGACTATCAGAAGTATGGCTACACCTTC.

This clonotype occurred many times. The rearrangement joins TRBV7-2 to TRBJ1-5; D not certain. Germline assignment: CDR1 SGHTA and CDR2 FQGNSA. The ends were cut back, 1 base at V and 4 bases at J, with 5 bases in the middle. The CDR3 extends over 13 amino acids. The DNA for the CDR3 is TGTGCCAGCAGCTTAGGGATTAATCAGCCCCAGCATTTT. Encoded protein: CASSLGINQPQHF.

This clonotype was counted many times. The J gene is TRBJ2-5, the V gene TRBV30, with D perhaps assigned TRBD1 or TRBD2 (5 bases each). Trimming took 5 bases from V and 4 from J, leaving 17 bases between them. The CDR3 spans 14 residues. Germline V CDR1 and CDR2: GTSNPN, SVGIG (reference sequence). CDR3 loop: CAWVPRGAGETQYF. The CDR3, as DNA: TGTGCCTGGGTGCCTAGAGGGGCGGGAGAGACCCAGTACTTC.

CDR3 nucleotide sequence: TGCAGCCTAACAGGGGGTACAACTAATGAAAAACTGTTTTTT. Its translation: CSLTGGTTNEKLFF. The rearrangement uses TRBV20-1 and TRBJ1-4; 8 nucleotides agree with TRBD1. Germline CDR1 DFQATT, CDR2 SNEGSKA (reference sequence). The CDR3 consists of 14 residues.

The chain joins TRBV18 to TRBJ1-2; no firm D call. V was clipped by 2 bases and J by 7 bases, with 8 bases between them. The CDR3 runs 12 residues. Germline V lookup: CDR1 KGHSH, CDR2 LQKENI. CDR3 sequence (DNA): TGTGCCAGCTCACCAACTCCAGCTGGCTACACCTTC. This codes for CASSPTPAGYTF.

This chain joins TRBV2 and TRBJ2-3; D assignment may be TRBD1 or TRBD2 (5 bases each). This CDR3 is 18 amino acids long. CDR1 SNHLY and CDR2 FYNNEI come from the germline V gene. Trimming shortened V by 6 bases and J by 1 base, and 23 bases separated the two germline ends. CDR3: CASSANWDGGGGTDTQYF. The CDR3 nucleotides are TGTGCCAGCAGCGCAAACTGGGACGGCGGCGGAGGCACAGATACGCAGTATTTT.

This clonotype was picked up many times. The CDR3 is CASSLERGFNQPQHF. DNA of the CDR3: TGTGCCAGCAGCTTGGAGCGGGGCTTCAATCAGCCCCAGCATTTT. The chain links TRBV5-5 to TRBJ1-5, with a tentative D call TRBD1 (5 bases). The V end was cut by 0 bases, the J end by 3 bases, with 10 bases between. The CDR3 is 15 residues long. CDR1 and CDR2 from the germline V gene are SGHKS and YYEKEE (reference sequence).

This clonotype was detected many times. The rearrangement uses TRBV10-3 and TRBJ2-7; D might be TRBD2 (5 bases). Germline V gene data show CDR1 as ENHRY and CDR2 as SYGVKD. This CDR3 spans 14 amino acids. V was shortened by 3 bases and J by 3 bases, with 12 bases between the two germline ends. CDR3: CAISEPGTSYEQYF. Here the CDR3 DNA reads TGTGCCATCAGTGAACCGGGAACAAGCTACGAGCAGTACTTC.

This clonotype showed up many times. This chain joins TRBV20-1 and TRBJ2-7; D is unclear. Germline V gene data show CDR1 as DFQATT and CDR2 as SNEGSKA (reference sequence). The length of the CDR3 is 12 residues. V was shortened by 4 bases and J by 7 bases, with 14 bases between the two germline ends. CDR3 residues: CSAIKASQEQYF. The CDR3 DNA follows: TGCAGTGCTATCAAGGCCAGTCAAGAGCAGTACTTC.

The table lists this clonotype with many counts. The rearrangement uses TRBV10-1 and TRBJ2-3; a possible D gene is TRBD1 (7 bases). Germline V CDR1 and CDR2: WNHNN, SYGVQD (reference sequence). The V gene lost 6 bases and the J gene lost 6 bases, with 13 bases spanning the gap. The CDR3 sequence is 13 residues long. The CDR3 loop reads CASRPAGGDTQYF. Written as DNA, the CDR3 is TGCGCCAGCAGACCCGCAGGGGGGGATACGCAGTATTTT.

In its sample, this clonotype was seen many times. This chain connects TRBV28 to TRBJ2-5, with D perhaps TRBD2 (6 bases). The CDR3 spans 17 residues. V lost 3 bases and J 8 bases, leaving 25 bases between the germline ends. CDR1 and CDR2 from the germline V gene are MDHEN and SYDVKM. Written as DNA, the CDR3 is TGTGCCAGCAGTTTTAGGAGCGTTGGGACTGCGGGCGGCACCCAGTACTTC. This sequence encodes CASSFRSVGTAGGTQYF.

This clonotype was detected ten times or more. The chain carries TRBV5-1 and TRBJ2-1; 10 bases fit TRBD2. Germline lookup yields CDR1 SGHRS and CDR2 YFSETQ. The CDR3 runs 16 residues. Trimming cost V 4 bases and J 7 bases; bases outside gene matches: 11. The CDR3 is CASSVRLSGGANEQFF. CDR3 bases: TGCGCCAGCAGCGTCCGCCTCAGCGGGGGGGCGAATGAGCAGTTCTTC.

The CDR3 DNA reads as TGTGCCAGCAGTGCATCACCGGGACAGGGGGGGACCCAGTACTTC. Translation: CASSASPGQGGTQYF. The chain combines TRBV6-1 with TRBJ2-5, with TRBD1 matching 11 bases. The germline CDR1 and CDR2 sequences are MNHNS and SASEGT. The CDR3 is made up of 15 amino acids. The trim removed 4 bases at V and 7 bases at J, leaving 8 bases unmatched.

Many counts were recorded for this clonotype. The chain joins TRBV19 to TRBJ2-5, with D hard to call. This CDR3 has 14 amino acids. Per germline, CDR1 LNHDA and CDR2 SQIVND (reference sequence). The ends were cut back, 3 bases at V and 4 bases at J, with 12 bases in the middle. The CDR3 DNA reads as TGTGCCAGTAGTATCGGGCCTGCACTAGAGACCCAGTACTTC. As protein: CASSIGPALETQYF.

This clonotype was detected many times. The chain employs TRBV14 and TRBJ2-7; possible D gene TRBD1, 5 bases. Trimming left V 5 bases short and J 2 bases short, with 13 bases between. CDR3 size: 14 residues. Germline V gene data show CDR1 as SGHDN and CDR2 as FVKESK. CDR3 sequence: CASSGIQGAYEQYF. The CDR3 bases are TGTGCCAGCAGCGGTATTCAGGGCGCCTACGAGCAGTACTTC.

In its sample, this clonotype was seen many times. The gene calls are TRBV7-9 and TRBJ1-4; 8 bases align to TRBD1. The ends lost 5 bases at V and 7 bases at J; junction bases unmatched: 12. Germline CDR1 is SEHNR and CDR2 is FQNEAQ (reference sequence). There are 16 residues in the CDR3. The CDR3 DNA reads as TGTGCCAGCAGCGGAACGACAGGGGCGGTTGGTGAAAAACTGTTTTTT. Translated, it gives CASSGTTGAVGEKLFF.

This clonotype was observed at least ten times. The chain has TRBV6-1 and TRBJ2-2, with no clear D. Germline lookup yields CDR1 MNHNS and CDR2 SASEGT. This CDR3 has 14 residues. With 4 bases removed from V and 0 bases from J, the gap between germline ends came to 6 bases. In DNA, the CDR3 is TGTGCCAGCAGTGTTTCCGCGAACACCGGGGAGCTGTTTTTT. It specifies CASSVSANTGELFF.

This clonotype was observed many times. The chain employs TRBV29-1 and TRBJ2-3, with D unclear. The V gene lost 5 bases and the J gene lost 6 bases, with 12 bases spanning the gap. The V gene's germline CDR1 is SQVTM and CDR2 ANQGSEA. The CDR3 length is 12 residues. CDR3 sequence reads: CSVLSQGDTQYF. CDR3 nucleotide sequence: TGCAGCGTTTTGTCCCAAGGGGATACGCAGTATTTT.

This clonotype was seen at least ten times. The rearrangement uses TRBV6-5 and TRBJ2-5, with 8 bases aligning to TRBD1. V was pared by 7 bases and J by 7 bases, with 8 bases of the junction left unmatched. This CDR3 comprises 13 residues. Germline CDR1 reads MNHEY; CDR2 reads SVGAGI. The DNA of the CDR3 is TGTGCCAGCACCGGACAGGGAAAGGGGACCCAGTACTTC. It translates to CASTGQGKGTQYF.

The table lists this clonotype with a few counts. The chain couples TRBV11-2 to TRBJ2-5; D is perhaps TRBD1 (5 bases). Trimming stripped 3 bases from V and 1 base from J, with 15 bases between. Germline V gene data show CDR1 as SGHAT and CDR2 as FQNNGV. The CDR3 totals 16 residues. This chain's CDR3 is CASSFWKEGVQETQYF. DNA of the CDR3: TGTGCCAGCAGCTTTTGGAAGGAAGGGGTCCAAGAGACCCAGTACTTC.